Only a few counts were recorded for the clone carrying this TCR beta chain. The antigen is not known. CDR1 KGHSH and CDR2 LQKENI come from the germline V gene. V lost 6 bases to trimming and J lost 0 bases; unmatched junction nucleotides: 5. CDR3 length equals 14 residues. This record comes from a study of sequential checkpoint blockade in melanoma. Study-level information: TCRβ was sequenced from DNA of 90 or so pretreatment tumors. After nivolumab or ipilimumab alone, some 20 patients had week-13 rebiopsies.

The treatment was: randomized to nivolumab then ipilimumab (arm A) or the reverse (arm B). Repertoires were generated with immunoSEQ multiplex PCR, while TCRdb's copy carries only in-frame clones and drops some. This repertoire shows some 3,000 clones, around 20% found once; its top ten account for roughly 9.9%. The study's findings and limits: Response in arm A was associated with pretreatment TIL clonality.

This receptor was identified in a human donor with melanoma. The input for sequencing was tumor tissue (inferred from file names), taken from a patient given nivolumab and ipilimumab in sequence. The rearrangement links TRBV18 to TRBJ2-7; the match to TRBD1 covers 7 bases. CDR3 nucleotides: TGTGCCAGCTCCCCCGGGACAGCCTCCTACGAGCAGTACTTC. It is translated as CASSPGTASYEQYF.